A selection of T cell receptor beta chains follows, all from one sample in a study of shared clonotypes between healthy human individuals. Sequenced by immunoSEQ multiplex PCR; TCRdb stores in-frame clones only, minus some. Found here are a few hundred thousand clones, over 95% of them singletons; the top ten hold 0.11%. Sequenced input: naive CD8+ T cells sorted from blood. All receptors derive from a woman in her 30s in good health. Each CDR3 is given with its conserved first and last residue. The D gene is left open where the match is weak. The size field is filled for only some rows; it gives once, few, many or a size class.

d_call	j_call	v_call	clone_size	cdr3_aa	cdr3_nt
.	TRBJ2-7	TRBV27	once	CASSLNRFYEQYF	TGTGCCAGCAGTTTAAACCGATTCTACGAGCAGTACTTC
.	TRBJ1-4	TRBV5-4	.	CATAGGFNEKLFF	TGTGCCACCGCCGGGGGCTTCAATGAAAAACTGTTTTTT
TRBD1	TRBJ2-3	TRBV5-1	once	CASSFLRGYTDTQYF	TGCGCCAGCAGCTTCCTCAGGGGGTACACAGATACGCAGTATTTT
TRBD2	TRBJ2-7	TRBV2	.	CASRGSGPISYEQYF	TGTGCCAGCAGGGGTAGCGGGCCGATCTCCTACGAGCAGTACTTC
.	TRBJ2-7	TRBV28	.	CASSLGVGFSEQYF	TGTGCCAGCAGTTTGGGGGTGGGCTTCTCCGAGCAGTACTTC
.	TRBJ2-4	TRBV4-2	.	CASSQVLVLREMKNIQYF	TGTGCCAGCAGCCAAGTATTAGTTTTACGGGAGATGAAAAACATTCAGTACTTC
TRBD2	TRBJ2-7	TRBV7-9	.	CAGSGNTYEQYF	TGTGCCGGTAGCGGGAATACCTACGAGCAGTACTTC
.	TRBJ1-5	TRBV5-5	.	CASSGMGGGPNQPQHF	TGTGCCAGCAGCGGTATGGGCGGGGGTCCCAATCAGCCCCAGCATTTT
.	TRBJ2-1	TRBV28	.	CASNGLAHYNEQFF	TGTGCCAGCAATGGGCTAGCGCACTACAATGAGCAGTTCTTC
TRBD1	TRBJ2-7	TRBV28	few	CASRQTGNYEQYF	TGTGCCAGCAGGCAGACAGGGAACTACGAGCAGTACTTC
.	TRBJ1-5	TRBV2	.	CASVADLAQPQHF	TGTGCCAGCGTTGCCGATTTGGCACAGCCCCAGCATTTT